Here is one T cell receptor (beta chain) with its context. It lacks a known antigen. No base quality information exists; no much larger clone differs at one position. The data were obtained in a study of siplizumab effects on memory and regulatory T cells (dated by TCRdb to about 2019). About the study as a whole: The study examined how the anti-CD2 antibody siplizumab affects alloreactive T-cell subsets in allogeneic mixed lymphocyte reactions built from human PBMCs. What the study reported, not specific to this receptor: Siplizumab significantly reduced the cumulative frequency of alloreactive sequences traceable to unstimulated CD4+ memory T cells. The suppressive function of proliferating Tregs from siplizumab cultures was not functionally confirmed. Compared with memory T cells, unstimulated naive T cells appeared more diverse, and naive cells seemed to make a substantial contribution to the alloresponse. Among mappable alloreactive CD4+ clones, the Treg-derived fraction averaged around 70% with siplizumab versus around 29% in control reactions. A naive or memory phenotype could not be assigned to roughly 75-97% of proliferating CD4+ or CD8+ clones. Sequences below about 10^-5 frequency were poorly captured, so only a minor fraction of alloreactive clones could be mapped to unstimulated subsets.

CDR1 and CDR2 (SGHRS, YFSETQ) derive from the germline V gene. The junction shows trimming of 0 bases on V and 5 bases on J, and the gene matches do not reach 5 bases of it. The CDR3 goes from the cysteine to the phenylalanine over 15 residues. This entry keeps only the CDR3 DNA: 45 bases, framed from base 1. TCRbeta CDR3 sequencing was performed on sorted unstimulated T cells and on proliferating T cells recovered from mixed lymphocyte reactions. Fresh whole blood from about ten HLA-typed healthy donors served as the source for isolating PBMCs. Library method: the immunoSEQ multiplex PCR assay. The deep sequencing platform assayed around 10^5 TCR templates per sample. Genomic DNA extracted from sorted T cells was the material used for TCRbeta CDR3 sequencing. The authors' analysis ran thus. Clonal analysis of TCRbeta CDR3 data was done in the R programming language. Unstimulated samples were compared with post-reaction CFSE-low samples to define alloreactive CD4+ and CD8+ clones. Regulatory or non-regulatory origin of alloreactive CD4+ clones was assigned by matching sequences to the sorted unstimulated Treg and non-Treg repertoires. TCRdb carries this immuneACCESS record with in-frame sequences only. Its versions omit some clonotypes, under half of them owing to an unresolved V gene in the studies checked, with the rest unexplained. V and J calls and clone size are those listed in that table; D and trimming were worked out from the DNA. The sample table shows about 100,000 clones, and roughly 90% are seen once. The leading ten clones occupy 0.85% to 1.2% of the sample.

The clonotype comes from a human donor in good health. Material for sequencing was CD4+ T cells sorted from blood. The chain couples TRBV5-1 to TRBJ1-5; 7 junctional bases match TRBD1. This receptor has the CDR3 CASSLGTGEHQPQHF. The nucleotide sequence is given as TGCGCCAGCAGCTTGGGAACAGGGGAGCATCAGCCCCAGCATTTT. With the rest looked up from the reference TRBV5-1 and TRBJ1-5 genes rather than sequenced, the full variable domain is KAGVTQTPRYLIKTRGQQVTLSCSPISGHRSVSWYQQTPGQGLQFLFEYFSETQRNKGNFPGRFSGRQFSNSRSEMNVSTLELGDSALYLCASSLGTGEHQPQHFGDGTRLSIL.